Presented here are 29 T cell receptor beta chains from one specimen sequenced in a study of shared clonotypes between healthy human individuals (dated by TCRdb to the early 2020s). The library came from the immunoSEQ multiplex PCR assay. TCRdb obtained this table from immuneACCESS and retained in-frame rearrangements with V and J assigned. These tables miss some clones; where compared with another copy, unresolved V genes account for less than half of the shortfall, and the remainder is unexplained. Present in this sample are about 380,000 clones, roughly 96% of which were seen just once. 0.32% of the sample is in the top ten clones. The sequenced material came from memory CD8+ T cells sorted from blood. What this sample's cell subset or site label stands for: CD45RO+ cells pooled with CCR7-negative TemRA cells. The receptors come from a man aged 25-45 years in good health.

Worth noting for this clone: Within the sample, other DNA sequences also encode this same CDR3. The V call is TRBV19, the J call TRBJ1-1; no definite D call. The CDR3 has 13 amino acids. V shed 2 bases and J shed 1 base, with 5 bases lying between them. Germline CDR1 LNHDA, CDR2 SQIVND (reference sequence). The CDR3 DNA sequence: TGTGCCAGTAGTATAACGGGGAACACTGAAGCTTTCTTT. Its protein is CASSITGNTEAFF. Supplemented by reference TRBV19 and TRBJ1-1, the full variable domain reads DGGITQSPKYLFRKEGQNVTLSCEQNLNHDAMYWYRQDPGQGLRLIYYSQIVNDFQKGDIAEGYSVSREKKESFPLTVTSAQKNPTAFYLCASSITGNTEAFFGQGTRLTVV.

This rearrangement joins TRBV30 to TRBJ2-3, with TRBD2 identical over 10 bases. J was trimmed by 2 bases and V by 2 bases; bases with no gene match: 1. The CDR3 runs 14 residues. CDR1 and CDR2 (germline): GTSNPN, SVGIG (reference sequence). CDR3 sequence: CAWSSGRATDTQYF. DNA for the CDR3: TGTGCCTGGAGTAGCGGGAGGGCCACAGATACGCAGTATTTT.

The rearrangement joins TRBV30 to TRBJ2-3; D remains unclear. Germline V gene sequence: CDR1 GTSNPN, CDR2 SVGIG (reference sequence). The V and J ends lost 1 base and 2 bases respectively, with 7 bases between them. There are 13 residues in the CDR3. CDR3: CAWSALYTDTQYF. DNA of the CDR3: TGTGCCTGGAGTGCACTATACACAGATACGCAGTATTTT.

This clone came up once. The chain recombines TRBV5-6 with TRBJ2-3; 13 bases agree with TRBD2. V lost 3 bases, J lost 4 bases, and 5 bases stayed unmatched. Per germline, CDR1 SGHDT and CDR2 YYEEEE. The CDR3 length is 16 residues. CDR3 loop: CASSSTSGRQADTQYF. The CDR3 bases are TGTGCCAGCAGCTCGACTAGCGGGAGGCAGGCAGATACGCAGTATTTT.

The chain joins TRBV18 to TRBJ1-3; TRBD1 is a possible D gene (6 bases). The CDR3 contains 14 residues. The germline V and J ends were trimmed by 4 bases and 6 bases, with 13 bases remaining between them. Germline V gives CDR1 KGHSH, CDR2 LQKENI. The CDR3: CASSQNRALNTIYF. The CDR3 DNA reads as TGTGCCAGCTCACAAAACAGGGCCTTAAACACCATATATTTT.

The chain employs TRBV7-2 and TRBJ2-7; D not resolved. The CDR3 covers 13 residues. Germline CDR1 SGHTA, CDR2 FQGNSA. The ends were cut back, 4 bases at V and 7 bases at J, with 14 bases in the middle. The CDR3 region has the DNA TGTGCCAGCAGCTCTTCGACGAGAATAGAGCAGTACTTC. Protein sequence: CASSSSTRIEQYF.

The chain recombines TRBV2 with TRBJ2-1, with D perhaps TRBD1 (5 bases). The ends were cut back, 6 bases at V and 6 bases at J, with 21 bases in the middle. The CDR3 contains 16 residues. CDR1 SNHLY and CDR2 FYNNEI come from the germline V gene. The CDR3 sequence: CASSQRGVAWINEQFF. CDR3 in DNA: TGTGCCAGCAGCCAAAGGGGCGTGGCGTGGATCAATGAGCAGTTCTTC.

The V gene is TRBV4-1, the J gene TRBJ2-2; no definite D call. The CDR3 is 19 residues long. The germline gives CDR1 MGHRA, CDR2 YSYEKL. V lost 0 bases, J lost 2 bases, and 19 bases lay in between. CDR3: CASSQEHRLVGSNTGELFF. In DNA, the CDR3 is TGCGCCAGCAGCCAAGAACATAGGCTCGTGGGTAGTAACACCGGGGAGCTGTTTTTT.

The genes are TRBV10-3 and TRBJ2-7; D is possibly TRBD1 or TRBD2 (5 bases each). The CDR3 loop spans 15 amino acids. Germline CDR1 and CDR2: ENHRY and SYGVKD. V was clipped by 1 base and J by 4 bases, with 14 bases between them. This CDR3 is CAISEYSGTPYEQYF. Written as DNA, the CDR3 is TGTGCCATCAGTGAGTATTCAGGGACCCCTTACGAGCAGTACTTC.

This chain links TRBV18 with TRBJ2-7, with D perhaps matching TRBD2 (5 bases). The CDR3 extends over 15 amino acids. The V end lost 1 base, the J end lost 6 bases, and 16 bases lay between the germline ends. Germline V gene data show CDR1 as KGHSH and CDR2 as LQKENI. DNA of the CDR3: TGTGCCAGCTCACCACTCGGACTGACTCCCACCGAGCAGTACTTC. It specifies CASSPLGLTPTEQYF.

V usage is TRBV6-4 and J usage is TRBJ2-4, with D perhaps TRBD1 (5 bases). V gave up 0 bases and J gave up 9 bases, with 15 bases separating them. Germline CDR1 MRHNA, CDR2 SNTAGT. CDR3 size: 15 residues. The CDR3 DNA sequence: TGTGCCAGCAGTGACTCGTACAGACAGCAATTCATTCAGTACTTC. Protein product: CASSDSYRQQFIQYF.

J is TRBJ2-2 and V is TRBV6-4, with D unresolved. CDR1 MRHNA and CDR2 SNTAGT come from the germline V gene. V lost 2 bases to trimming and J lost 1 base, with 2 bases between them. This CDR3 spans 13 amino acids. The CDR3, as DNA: TGTGCCAGCAGTGACGGGAACACCGGGGAGCTGTTTTTT. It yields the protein CASSDGNTGELFF.

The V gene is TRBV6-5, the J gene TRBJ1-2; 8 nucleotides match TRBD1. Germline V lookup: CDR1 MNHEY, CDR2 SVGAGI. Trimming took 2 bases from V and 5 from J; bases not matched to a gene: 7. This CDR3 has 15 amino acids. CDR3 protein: CASSYDIGQGYGYTF. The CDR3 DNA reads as TGTGCCAGCAGTTACGATATAGGACAGGGATATGGCTACACCTTC.

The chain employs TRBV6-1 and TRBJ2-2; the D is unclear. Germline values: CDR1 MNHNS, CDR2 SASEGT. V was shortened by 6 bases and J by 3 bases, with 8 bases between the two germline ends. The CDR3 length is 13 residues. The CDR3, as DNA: TGTGCCAGCAGAATCCAGGACACCGGGGAGCTGTTTTTT. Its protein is CASRIQDTGELFF.

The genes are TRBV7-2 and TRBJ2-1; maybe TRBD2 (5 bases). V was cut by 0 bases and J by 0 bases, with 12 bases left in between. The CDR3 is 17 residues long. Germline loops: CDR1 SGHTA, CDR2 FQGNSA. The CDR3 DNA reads TGTGCCAGCAGCTTAGCCTATGCGGGCAGCTCCTACAATGAGCAGTTCTTC. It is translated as CASSLAYAGSSYNEQFF.

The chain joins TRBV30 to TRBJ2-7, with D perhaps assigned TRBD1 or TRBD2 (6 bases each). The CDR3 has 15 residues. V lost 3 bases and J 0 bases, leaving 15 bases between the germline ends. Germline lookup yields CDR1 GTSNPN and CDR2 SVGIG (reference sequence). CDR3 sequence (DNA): TGTGCCTGGAGCGGAATAGGGGGGAGCTCCTACGAGCAGTACTTC. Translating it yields CAWSGIGGSSYEQYF.

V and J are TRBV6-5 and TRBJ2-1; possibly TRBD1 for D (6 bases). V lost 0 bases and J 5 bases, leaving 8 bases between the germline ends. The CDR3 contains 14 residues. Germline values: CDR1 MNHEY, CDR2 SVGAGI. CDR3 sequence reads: CASSYSNRDNEQFF. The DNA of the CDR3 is TGTGCCAGCAGTTACTCGAACAGGGACAATGAGCAGTTCTTC.

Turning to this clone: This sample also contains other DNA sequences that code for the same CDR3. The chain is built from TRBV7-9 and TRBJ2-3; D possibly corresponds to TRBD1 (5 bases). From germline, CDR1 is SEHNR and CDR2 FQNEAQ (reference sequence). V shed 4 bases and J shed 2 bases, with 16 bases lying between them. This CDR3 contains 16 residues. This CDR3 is CASSSYGWTLTDTQYF. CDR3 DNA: TGTGCCAGCAGCTCCTATGGATGGACACTCACAGATACGCAGTATTTT. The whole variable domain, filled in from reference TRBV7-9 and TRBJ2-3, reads DTGVSQNPRHKITKRGQNVTFRCDPISEHNRLYWYRQTLGQGPEFLTYFQNEAQLEKSRLLSDRFSAERPKGSFSTLEIQRTEQGDSAMYLCASSSYGWTLTDTQYFGPGTRLTVL.

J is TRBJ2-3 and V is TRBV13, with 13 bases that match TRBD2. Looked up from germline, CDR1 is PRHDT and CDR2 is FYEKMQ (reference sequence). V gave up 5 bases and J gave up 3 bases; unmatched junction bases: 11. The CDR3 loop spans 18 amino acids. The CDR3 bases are TGTGCCAGCAGCGCCGGACTAGCGGGAGTAGGTGGGACAGATACGCAGTATTTT. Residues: CASSAGLAGVGGTDTQYF.

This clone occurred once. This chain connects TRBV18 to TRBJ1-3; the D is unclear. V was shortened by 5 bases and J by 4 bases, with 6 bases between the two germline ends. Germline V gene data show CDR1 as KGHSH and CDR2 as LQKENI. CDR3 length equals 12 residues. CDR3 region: CASSREGNTIYF. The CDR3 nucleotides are TGTGCCAGCTCAAGAGAAGGAAACACCATATATTTT.

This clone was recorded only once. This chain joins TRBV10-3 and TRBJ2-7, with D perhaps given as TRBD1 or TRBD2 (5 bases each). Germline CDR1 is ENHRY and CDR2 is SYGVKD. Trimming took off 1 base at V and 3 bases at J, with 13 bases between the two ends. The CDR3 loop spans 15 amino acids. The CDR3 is CAISEFWDVLYEQYF. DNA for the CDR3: TGTGCCATCAGTGAGTTCTGGGACGTCCTCTACGAGCAGTACTTC.

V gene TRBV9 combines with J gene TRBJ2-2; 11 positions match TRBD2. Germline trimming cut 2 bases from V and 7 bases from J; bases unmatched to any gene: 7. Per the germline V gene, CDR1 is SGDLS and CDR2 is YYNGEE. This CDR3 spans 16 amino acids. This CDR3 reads CASSVATSGTGGELFF. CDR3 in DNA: TGTGCCAGCAGCGTTGCGACTAGCGGGACGGGCGGGGAGCTGTTTTTT. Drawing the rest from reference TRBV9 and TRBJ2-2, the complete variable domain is DSGVTQTPKHLITATGQRVTLRCSPRSGDLSVYWYQQSLDQGLQFLIQYYNGEERAKGNILERFSAQQFPDLHSELNLSSLELGDSALYFCASSVATSGTGGELFFGEGSRLTVL.

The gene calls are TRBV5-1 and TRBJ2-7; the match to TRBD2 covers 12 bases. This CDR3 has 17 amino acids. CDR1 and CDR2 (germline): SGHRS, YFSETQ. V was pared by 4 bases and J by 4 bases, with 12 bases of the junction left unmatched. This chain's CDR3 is CASSGSGTSGPLYEQYF. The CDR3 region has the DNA TGCGCCAGCAGCGGATCCGGGACTAGCGGGCCCCTATACGAGCAGTACTTC.

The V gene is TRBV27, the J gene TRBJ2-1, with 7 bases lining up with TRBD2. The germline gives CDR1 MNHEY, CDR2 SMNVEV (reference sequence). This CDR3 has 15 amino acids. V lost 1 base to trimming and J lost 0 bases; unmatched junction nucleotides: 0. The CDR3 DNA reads TGTGCCAGCAGTTTATTAGCGGGCTCCTACAATGAGCAGTTCTTC. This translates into CASSLLAGSYNEQFF.

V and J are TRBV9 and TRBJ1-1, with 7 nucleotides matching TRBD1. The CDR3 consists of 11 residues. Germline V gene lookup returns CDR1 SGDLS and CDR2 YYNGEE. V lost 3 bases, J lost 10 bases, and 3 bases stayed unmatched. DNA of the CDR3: TGTGCCAGCAGCGCCGCAGGGGGAGCTTTCTTT. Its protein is CASSAAGGAFF.

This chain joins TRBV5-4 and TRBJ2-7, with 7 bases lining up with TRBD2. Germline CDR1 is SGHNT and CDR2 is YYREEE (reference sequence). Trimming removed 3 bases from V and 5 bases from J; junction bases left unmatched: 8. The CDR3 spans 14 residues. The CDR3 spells CASSSGGRSDEQYF. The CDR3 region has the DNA TGTGCCAGCAGCTCCGGCGGGAGATCAGACGAGCAGTACTTC.

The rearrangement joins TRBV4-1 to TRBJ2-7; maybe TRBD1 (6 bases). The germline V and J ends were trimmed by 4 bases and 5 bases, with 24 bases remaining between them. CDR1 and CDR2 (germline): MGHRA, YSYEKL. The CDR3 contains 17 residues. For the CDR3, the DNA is TGCGCCAGCAGCCGAATTGGGCGACAGGTAGGTTTCCACGAGCAGTACTTC. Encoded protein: CASSRIGRQVGFHEQYF.

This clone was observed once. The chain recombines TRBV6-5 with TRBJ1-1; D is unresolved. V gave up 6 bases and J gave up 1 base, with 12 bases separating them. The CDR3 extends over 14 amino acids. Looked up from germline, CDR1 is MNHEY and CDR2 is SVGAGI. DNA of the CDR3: TGTGCCAGCAGCCCGGCCCGGGGGAACACTGAAGCTTTCTTT. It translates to CASSPARGNTEAFF.

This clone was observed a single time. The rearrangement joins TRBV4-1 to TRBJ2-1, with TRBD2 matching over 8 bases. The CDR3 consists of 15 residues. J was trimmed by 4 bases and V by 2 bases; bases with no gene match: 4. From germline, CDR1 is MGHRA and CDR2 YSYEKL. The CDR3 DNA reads TGCGCCAGCAGCCAACACTTAGCGGGGTACAATGAGCAGTTCTTC. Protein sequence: CASSQHLAGYNEQFF.